The clone carrying this T cell receptor (beta chain) was picked up a small number of times. Its antigen is unknown. These data are taken from a study of blood T cells in healthy people across ages. Study-level findings and limits: Estimates of total diversity, which came from one million sequenced T cells, were considered to be underestimates. Naive and antigen-experienced cells could not be conclusively compared, given unsorted PBMCs.

The CDR3 has 13 residues. V shed 6 bases and J shed 11 bases, with 21 bases lying between them. CDR1 and CDR2 (germline): DFQATT, SNEGSKA (reference sequence). Using a J-beta primer mix together with a sample-barcoded 5' primer, a second PCR was run for roughly 7 to 11 cycles. Each of the cDNA molecules was tagged by a template-switch adaptor with 12 random nucleotides. Using its own MiXCR run on the 5' RACE reads, TCRdb lists one record per CDR3 protein. Here the sample spans over 1,200,000 distinct CDR3 sequences, roughly 59% being singletons. J is TRBJ2-3 and V is TRBV20-1; D is perhaps TRBD1 or TRBD2 (5 bases each). Sequenced material: blood. The TCR sequence derives from a man younger than 30 in good health. The CDR3 is CSAKSRDPWEQYF. Written as DNA, the CDR3 is TGCAGTGCCAAGTCCCGGGACCCTTGGGAGCAGTATTTT.